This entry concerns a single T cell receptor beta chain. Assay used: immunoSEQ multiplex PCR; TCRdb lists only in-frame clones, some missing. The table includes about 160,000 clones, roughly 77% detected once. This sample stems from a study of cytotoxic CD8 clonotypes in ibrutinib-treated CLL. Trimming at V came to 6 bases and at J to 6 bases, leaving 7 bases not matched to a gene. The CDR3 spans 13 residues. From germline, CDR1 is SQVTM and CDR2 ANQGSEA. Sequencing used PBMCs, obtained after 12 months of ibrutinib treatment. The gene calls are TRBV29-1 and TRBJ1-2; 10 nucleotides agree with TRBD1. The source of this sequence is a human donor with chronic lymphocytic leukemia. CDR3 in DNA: TGCAGCGTGACGACAGGGGGCTTCGATGGCTACACCTTC. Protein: CSVTTGGFDGYTF.